A single sample gave rise to the 25 T cell receptor beta chains below, sequenced in a study of blood T cell repertoires in COVID-19. Libraries were prepared by immunoSEQ multiplex PCR; TCRdb keeps only in-frame clonotypes and omits some of them. This table holds fewer than 150,000 clones, 85% to 90% found once. Sequencing was performed on peripheral blood. The receptor source for this set is a man aged 45-65 years with active or convalescent COVID-19.

The chain carries TRBV28 and TRBJ1-6; no clear D. The CDR3 runs 17 residues. From germline, CDR1 is MDHEN and CDR2 SYDVKM. Deletions cut 2 bases from V and 0 bases from J, with 11 bases between. CDR3 in amino acids: CASSLPSPSSYNSPLHF. CDR3 sequence (DNA): TGTGCCAGCAGTTTACCCTCCCCGAGCTCCTATAATTCACCCCTCCACTTT.

For the CDR3, the DNA is TGTGCCAGCACCTTCATAGCGGGAACAACGACCCCCTACGAGCAGTACTTC. Its translation: CASTFIAGTTTPYEQYF. The chain links TRBV2 to TRBJ2-7; 8 nucleotides agree with TRBD2. The length of the CDR3 is 17 residues. Germline values: CDR1 SNHLY, CDR2 FYNNEI. J gave up 2 bases and V 7 bases, and 16 bases lay outside the gene matches.

The CDR3 nucleotides read TGTGCCAGCAGCGTCTACGATTACAATGAGCAGTTCTTC. Amino acids: CASSVYDYNEQFF. The genes are TRBV9 and TRBJ2-1, with D hard to call. V was trimmed by 2 bases and J by 4 bases, leaving 7 bases between them. Germline lookup yields CDR1 SGDLS and CDR2 YYNGEE. The CDR3 runs to 13 residues.

The gene calls are TRBV15 and TRBJ2-5; a weak D match, TRBD1 (6 bases). CDR3 size: 16 residues. Trimming pared 3 bases from V and 2 bases from J, leaving 16 bases between. CDR1 and CDR2 from the germline V gene are LNHNV and YYDKDF (reference sequence). The CDR3 loop is CATSSLLDRTQETQYF. Here the CDR3 DNA reads TGTGCCACCAGCAGTTTACTAGACAGGACACAAGAGACCCAGTACTTC. The full variable domain, with the rest looked up from reference TRBV15 and TRBJ2-5, is DAMVIQNPRYQVTQFGKPVTLSCSQTLNHNVMYWYQQKSSQAPKLLFHYYDKDFNNEADTPDNFQSRRPNTSFCFLDIRSPGLGDTAMYLCATSSLLDRTQETQYFGPGTRLLVL.

The chain carries TRBV7-8 and TRBJ1-5; 9 bases are a match to TRBD1. Germline V gene lookup returns CDR1 SGHVS and CDR2 FQNEAQ. The CDR3 is 17 residues long. With V trimmed by 1 base and J by 7 bases, 11 bases remained unmatched. In DNA form, the CDR3 reads TGTGCCAGCAGCTTAGGTTCGAACAGGGGGCTTCGACAGCCCCAGCATTTT. This codes for CASSLGSNRGLRQPQHF.

The chain joins TRBV18 to TRBJ1-1, with no clear D. The germline V and J ends were trimmed by 7 bases and 1 base, with 10 bases remaining between them. CDR3 length: 13 amino acids. CDR1 is KGHSH, CDR2 LQKENI, per germline. CDR3 sequence: CASLRVGNTEAFF. For the CDR3, the DNA is TGTGCCAGCTTAAGAGTCGGGAACACTGAAGCTTTCTTT.

This chain links TRBV5-1 with TRBJ1-1, with D possibly being TRBD1 (6 bases). The CDR3 runs 14 residues. The germline V gene encodes CDR1 SGHRS and CDR2 YFSETQ. Trimming shortened V by 4 bases and J by 6 bases, and 16 bases separated the two germline ends. The DNA of the CDR3 is TGCGCCAGCAGCGGGCCGCAGGGGAATGCTGAAGCTTTCTTT. It specifies CASSGPQGNAEAFF.

This clone was observed a few times. The chain is built from TRBV12-5 and TRBJ2-1, with 7 bases lining up with TRBD2. The J segment lost 7 bases and the V segment lost 4 bases, leaving 4 bases of the junction unmatched. This CDR3 has 13 residues. Germline values: CDR1 LGHNT, CDR2 FRNRAP. CDR3 DNA: TGTGCTAGTGGTTCCTTAGCGGGTAATGAGCAGTTCTTC. This codes for CASGSLAGNEQFF. Full variable domain (rest looked up from reference TRBV12-5 and TRBJ2-1): DARVTQTPRHKVTEMGQEVTMRCQPILGHNTVFWYRQTMMQGLELLAYFRNRAPLDDSGMPKDRFSAEMPDATLATLKIQPSEPRDSAVYFCASGSLAGNEQFFGPGTRLTVL.

The CDR3 sequence is CASTRLITGGGGYTF. CDR3 bases: TGTGCCAGCACTCGACTAATCACAGGGGGCGGTGGCTACACCTTC. The V and J genes are TRBV6-5 and TRBJ1-2; TRBD1 matches 9 bases. This CDR3 region has 15 residues. Trimming at V came to 7 bases and at J to 7 bases, leaving 13 bases not matched to a gene. Germline values: CDR1 MNHEY, CDR2 SVGAGI.

This rearrangement joins TRBV25-1 to TRBJ2-2, with D unresolved. CDR3 size: 14 residues. Germline V lookup: CDR1 MGHDK, CDR2 SYGVNS. V gave up 2 bases and J gave up 4 bases, with 8 bases separating them. CDR3 nucleotide sequence: TGTGCCAGCAGTGAAGGCACGTTCACCGGGGAGCTGTTTTTT. Its protein product is CASSEGTFTGELFF.

The chain recombines TRBV11-2 with TRBJ1-5, with a possible D match to TRBD1 (6 bases). CDR3 length: 13 residues. Germline CDR1 is SGHAT and CDR2 is FQNNGV. The V gene lost 5 bases and the J gene lost 3 bases, with 8 bases spanning the gap. For the CDR3, the DNA is TGTGCCAGCAGCCGACAGGTCAATCAGCCCCAGCATTTT. This gives the protein CASSRQVNQPQHF.

This sequence joins TRBV5-4 and TRBJ2-7; TRBD2 matches 13 bases. The CDR3 extends over 15 amino acids. Looked up from germline, CDR1 is SGHNT and CDR2 is YYREEE (reference sequence). Losses at the gene ends were 1 base for V and 6 bases for J; bases not matched to a gene: 4. The CDR3 is CASSLRTSGSLEQYF. CDR3 DNA sequence: TGTGCCAGCAGCTTGAGGACTAGCGGGAGTCTCGAGCAGTACTTC.

This clone appeared a few times. J is TRBJ2-5 and V is TRBV18, with TRBD1 matching over 7 bases. Germline V gives CDR1 KGHSH, CDR2 LQKENI. Unmatched junction bases numbered 5, after V lost 2 bases and J lost 2 bases. CDR3 length: 15 residues. CDR3 region: CASSPSRGKQETQYF. Written as DNA, the CDR3 is TGTGCCAGCTCACCAAGCAGGGGGAAACAAGAGACCCAGTACTTC.

The chain combines TRBV7-2 with TRBJ2-1; 12 bases map to TRBD2. The germline V gene has CDR1 SGHTA and CDR2 FQGNSA. CDR3 size: 15 residues. The trim removed 2 bases at V and 6 bases at J, leaving 2 bases unmatched. The CDR3 region is CASSLLAGGPNEQFF. The CDR3 DNA reads TGTGCCAGCAGCTTACTAGCGGGAGGGCCCAATGAGCAGTTCTTC. Complete variable domain (other parts from reference TRBV7-2 and TRBJ2-1): GAGVSQSPSNKVTEKGKDVELRCDPISGHTALYWYRQSLGQGLEFLIYFQGNSAPDKSGLPSDRFSAERTGGSVSTLTIQRTQQEDSAVYLCASSLLAGGPNEQFFGPGTRLTVL.

The CDR3 protein is CALGTGFGNTEAFF. CDR3 nucleotide sequence: TGTGCTCTCGGGACAGGGTTCGGGAACACTGAAGCTTTCTTT. The V call is TRBV30, the J call TRBJ1-1; 9 bases agree with TRBD1. Germline CDR1 and CDR2: GTSNPN and SVGIG (reference sequence). The CDR3 is 14 residues long.

The chain is built from TRBV6-6 and TRBJ2-5; 9 positions match TRBD2. CDR3 length equals 16 residues. Looked up from germline, CDR1 is MNHNY and CDR2 is SVGAGI (reference sequence). Trimming at V came to 0 bases and at J to 2 bases, leaving 4 bases not matched to a gene. CDR3 protein: CASSYSKTSGQETQYF. CDR3 in DNA: TGTGCCAGCAGTTACTCAAAGACTAGCGGACAAGAGACCCAGTACTTC.

This clone showed up just once. This chain joins TRBV6-2 or TRBV6-3 and TRBJ2-5; 9 nucleotides agree with TRBD2. This CDR3 has 17 amino acids. The germline gives CDR1 MNHEY, CDR2 SVGEGT. The V gene end was trimmed by 2 bases and the J gene end by 0 bases; junction bases not matched to a gene: 7. CDR3 DNA: TGTGCCAGCAGTTACCCAGGACTAGCGCGATACCAAGAGACCCAGTACTTC. Amino acid sequence: CASSYPGLARYQETQYF.

This CDR3 reads CASSPGPAGEQYF. The CDR3 coding sequence is TGTGCCAGCAGCCCCGGGCCTGCGGGTGAGCAGTACTTC. The V gene is TRBV7-8, the J gene TRBJ2-7, with D perhaps matching TRBD2 (5 bases). The CDR3 is 13 amino acids. The V gene's germline CDR1 is SGHVS and CDR2 FQNEAQ. V was cut by 5 bases and J by 7 bases, with 15 bases left in between.

The V call is TRBV19, the J call TRBJ2-5; D is possibly TRBD1 (6 bases). Trimming shortened V by 2 bases and J by 1 base, and 11 bases separated the two germline ends. Germline V gene lookup returns CDR1 LNHDA and CDR2 SQIVND (reference sequence). The CDR3 consists of 15 residues. This CDR3 is CASSILQTGQETQYF. The CDR3 DNA follows: TGTGCCAGTAGTATACTCCAGACAGGCCAAGAGACCCAGTACTTC.

The CDR3 sequence is CASSPLIYQTGGTGELFF. The CDR3, as DNA: TGTGCCAGCAGCCCGCTCATATACCAGACAGGGGGCACCGGGGAGCTGTTTTTT. The chain is built from TRBV7-9 and TRBJ2-2, with 9 positions matching TRBD1. The CDR3 totals 18 residues. Trimming at V came to 5 bases and at J to 4 bases, leaving 14 bases not matched to a gene. Per germline, CDR1 SEHNR and CDR2 FQNEAQ (reference sequence).

This chain connects TRBV19 to TRBJ2-1; 10 bases are a match to TRBD2. The length of the CDR3 is 15 residues. From germline, CDR1 is LNHDA and CDR2 SQIVND (reference sequence). The V gene end was trimmed by 1 base and the J gene end by 5 bases; junction bases not matched to a gene: 2. The CDR3 is CASSIALAGHNEQFF. CDR3 in DNA: TGTGCCAGTAGTATAGCACTAGCGGGACACAATGAGCAGTTCTTC.

The chain uses TRBV4-1 and TRBJ2-1, with 11 nucleotides matching TRBD2. This CDR3 has 16 amino acids. Germline V CDR1 and CDR2: MGHRA, YSYEKL. The junction had 2 bases not matched to a gene; V was cut back by 2 bases and J by 2 bases. The CDR3: CASSQQLAGAYNEQFF. DNA of the CDR3: TGCGCCAGCAGCCAACAACTAGCGGGAGCCTACAATGAGCAGTTCTTC.

This chain uses TRBV20-1 with TRBJ2-6, with 7 bases fitting TRBD2. Germline CDR1 and CDR2: DFQATT and SNEGSKA (reference sequence). J was trimmed by 0 bases and V by 3 bases; bases with no gene match: 8. This CDR3 is 17 amino acids long. CDR3 amino acids: CSASLGGSLSGANVLTF. In nucleotides, the CDR3 is TGCAGTGCTAGTCTGGGGGGGTCCCTCTCTGGGGCCAACGTCCTGACTTTC.

The V and J genes are TRBV11-2 and TRBJ2-7, with 8 positions matching TRBD1. V lost 1 base, J lost 5 bases, and 4 bases stayed unmatched. The length of the CDR3 is 14 residues. The germline V gene encodes CDR1 SGHAT and CDR2 FQNNGV. CDR3 sequence reads: CASSLGPGGNEQYF. CDR3 in DNA: TGTGCCAGCAGCTTAGGCCCAGGGGGCAACGAGCAGTACTTC.

V gene TRBV14 combines with J gene TRBJ2-1, with a weak D call TRBD2 (6 bases). The germline V gene encodes CDR1 SGHDN and CDR2 FVKESK. The CDR3 contains 16 residues. With 3 bases removed from V and 4 bases from J, the gap between germline ends came to 16 bases. CDR3 coding DNA: TGTGCCAGCAGCCATCGGGGCGGGGTTGGGTACAATGAGCAGTTCTTC. This encodes CASSHRGGVGYNEQFF.